The 21 T cell receptor beta chains below come from one sample, sequenced in a study of blood T cell repertoires in COVID-19. Data came from immunoSEQ multiplex PCR; TCRdb stores just in-frame clones and leaves some out. Among 270,000 or so clones, about 80% were seen once, and the ten largest hold about 3%. Sequenced input: PBMCs or T cells enriched from blood (not recorded which). These receptors came from a middle-aged man who had recovered from COVID-19.

This chain uses TRBV5-1 with TRBJ1-1, with a tentative D call TRBD1 (5 bases). Looked up from germline, CDR1 is SGHRS and CDR2 is YFSETQ. The germline V and J ends were trimmed by 4 bases and 5 bases, with 15 bases remaining between them. The CDR3 runs 14 residues. The CDR3 loop reads CASSLAGVGTEAFF. CDR3 bases: TGCGCCAGCAGCCTGGCGGGGGTAGGGACTGAAGCTTTCTTT.

The rearrangement links TRBV6-5 to TRBJ2-7, with 8 bases aligning to TRBD1. V lost 7 bases and J lost 4; bases outside the gene matches: 6. CDR3 length: 13 amino acids. CDR1 is MNHEY and CDR2 is SVGAGI in the germline V gene. CDR3 in amino acids: CASKGQVIYEQYF. The CDR3 bases are TGTGCCAGCAAGGGACAGGTGATTTACGAGCAGTACTTC.

V is TRBV7-3 and J is TRBJ2-3, with 8 bases fitting TRBD2. The ends lost 5 bases at V and 1 base at J; junction bases unmatched: 8. CDR1 is SGHTA, CDR2 FQGTGA, per germline. There are 16 residues in the CDR3. CDR3 amino acids: CASSPYPGGGTDTQYF. For the CDR3, the DNA is TGTGCCAGCAGCCCCTACCCCGGGGGGGGCACAGATACGCAGTATTTT. The variable domain in full, completed from reference TRBV7-3 and TRBJ2-3, reads GAGVSQTPSNKVTEKGKYVELRCDPISGHTALYWYRQSLGQGPEFLIYFQGTGAADDSGLPNDRFFAVRPEGSVSTLKIQRTERGDSAVYLCASSPYPGGGTDTQYFGPGTRLTVL.

The gene calls are TRBV12-5 and TRBJ2-3, with 11 bases identical to TRBD2. The CDR3 spans 18 residues. The junction had 10 bases not matched to a gene; V was cut back by 5 bases and J by 0 bases. Germline V gene data show CDR1 as LGHNT and CDR2 as FRNRAP. DNA for the CDR3: TGTGCTAGTGGTCCCGGACTAGCGGGTATGCCTAGCACAGATACGCAGTATTTT. It yields the protein CASGPGLAGMPSTDTQYF.

The rearrangement uses TRBV7-9 and TRBJ2-2, with TRBD1 matching over 8 bases. The trim removed 5 bases at V and 7 bases at J, leaving 12 bases unmatched. Germline loops: CDR1 SEHNR, CDR2 FQNEAQ (reference sequence). This CDR3 is 16 amino acids long. The CDR3, as DNA: TGTGCCAGCAGCGCAAGACAGGGGAAGTTCGTCGGGGAGCTGTTTTTT. This translates into CASSARQGKFVGELFF.

CDR3 DNA: TGTGCCAGCGGAAGGGCGGAGCGGACTGAAGCTTTCTTT. It encodes CASGRAERTEAFF. The J gene is TRBJ1-1, the V gene TRBV12-3 or TRBV12-4, with D uncertain. The CDR3 covers 13 residues. Trimming took 8 bases from V and 5 from J, leaving 15 bases between them.

This clone was observed a few times. CDR3 residues: CAWSVSPNLAGVLNTGELFF. The CDR3 DNA sequence: TGTGCCTGGAGTGTAAGCCCGAATCTAGCGGGGGTCCTGAACACCGGGGAGCTGTTTTTT. The chain couples TRBV30 to TRBJ2-2, with 10 bases that match TRBD2. Trimming took 0 bases from V and 1 from J; bases not matched to a gene: 14. This CDR3 spans 20 amino acids. Per the germline V gene, CDR1 is GTSNPN and CDR2 is SVGIG (reference sequence).

CDR3: CASSRPGGADTQYF. The CDR3 DNA reads TGTGCCAGCAGCCGACCCGGGGGGGCAGATACGCAGTATTTT. J is TRBJ2-3 and V is TRBV2; TRBD2 matches at 8 bases. Germline loops: CDR1 SNHLY, CDR2 FYNNEI. The CDR3 contains 14 residues. V trimming: 6 bases; J trimming: 4 bases; junction bases outside the gene matches: 6.

This sequence joins TRBV27 and TRBJ1-5; no reliable D call. This CDR3 has 15 amino acids. The germline V gene encodes CDR1 MNHEY and CDR2 SMNVEV (reference sequence). Trimming shortened V by 2 bases and J by 2 bases, and 10 bases separated the two germline ends. The CDR3 DNA reads TGTGCCAGCAGTTTAAACCCGATAGGCAATCAGCCCCAGCATTTT. Amino acids: CASSLNPIGNQPQHF.

The chain uses TRBV19 and TRBJ2-6; D is unclear. The germline CDR1 and CDR2 sequences are LNHDA and SQIVND (reference sequence). The V end was cut by 4 bases, the J end by 1 base, with 5 bases between. The CDR3 is 14 residues long. The CDR3 spells CASSTPSGANVLTF. The CDR3 DNA reads as TGTGCCAGTAGTACCCCTTCTGGGGCCAACGTCCTGACTTTC.

This clone was seen only once. V is TRBV6-5 and J is TRBJ2-1; TRBD2 might be the D (5 bases). The V end was cut by 0 bases, the J end by 7 bases, with 7 bases between. CDR3 size: 13 residues. Looked up from germline, CDR1 is MNHEY and CDR2 is SVGAGI. Here the CDR3 reads CASSYSRRNEQFF. In DNA, the CDR3 is TGTGCCAGCAGTTACTCGCGGAGGAATGAGCAGTTCTTC.

The chain employs TRBV19 and TRBJ2-2; 12 bases line up with TRBD2. Trimming took 6 bases from V and 5 from J; bases not matched to a gene: 4. From germline, CDR1 is LNHDA and CDR2 SQIVND (reference sequence). The CDR3 sequence is 15 residues long. The CDR3 DNA follows: TGTGCCAGTAGAAGGGGGACTAGCGGGACCGGGGAGCTGTTTTTT. Translating gives CASRRGTSGTGELFF.

The genes are TRBV6-6 and TRBJ1-1, with 12 bases identical to TRBD1. CDR1 MNHNY and CDR2 SVGAGI come from the germline V gene (reference sequence). The CDR3 consists of 16 residues. J gave up 2 bases and V 5 bases, and 6 bases lay outside the gene matches. CDR3 residues: CASSSLGQGANTEAFF. Here the CDR3 DNA reads TGTGCCAGCAGTAGCCTGGGACAGGGGGCCAACACTGAAGCTTTCTTT.

This clone was counted many times. The chain employs TRBV19 and TRBJ2-1; D is unresolved. V was trimmed by 3 bases and J by 0 bases, leaving 3 bases between them. The germline gives CDR1 LNHDA, CDR2 SQIVND (reference sequence). The CDR3 is 13 residues long. CDR3 bases: TGTGCCAGTAGTATGAGCTCCTACAATGAGCAGTTCTTC. This codes for CASSMSSYNEQFF.

The CDR3 DNA sequence: TGTGCCAGTAGTACCTGGACGGGAAGCTCCTACGAGCAGTACTTC. This translates into CASSTWTGSSYEQYF. The chain employs TRBV19 and TRBJ2-7, with D maybe TRBD2 (5 bases). Per germline, CDR1 LNHDA and CDR2 SQIVND (reference sequence). Trimming pared 4 bases from V and 0 bases from J, leaving 13 bases between. The CDR3 has 15 residues.

The V and J genes are TRBV11-3 and TRBJ1-1; no definite D call. V was trimmed by 2 bases and J by 1 base, leaving 11 bases between them. Germline CDR1 is SGHNT and CDR2 is YENEEA. This CDR3 comprises 15 residues. The chain's CDR3 is CASSLTPSTNTEAFF. CDR3 nucleotide sequence: TGTGCCAGCAGCTTAACTCCTTCAACGAACACTGAAGCTTTCTTT.

The sample holds one count of this clone. This rearrangement joins TRBV19 to TRBJ1-4; 10 bases match TRBD1. The CDR3 sequence is 14 residues long. Germline CDR1 reads LNHDA; CDR2 reads SQIVND (reference sequence). V lost 9 bases and J lost 6; bases outside the gene matches: 7. The CDR3 region has the DNA TGTGCCAGCAACTTAGGACAGGGGGATGAAAAACTGTTTTTT. This codes for CASNLGQGDEKLFF. Using reference TRBV19 and TRBJ1-4 for the parts outside the CDR3, the full variable domain is DGGITQSPKYLFRKEGQNVTLSCEQNLNHDAMYWYRQDPGQGLRLIYYSQIVNDFQKGDIAEGYSVSREKKESFPLTVTSAQKNPTAFYLCASNLGQGDEKLFFGSGTQLSVL.

This clone was seen only a few times. The chain combines TRBV10-3 with TRBJ2-7; TRBD1 matches at 9 bases. Germline V lookup: CDR1 ENHRY, CDR2 SYGVKD. The CDR3 has 17 amino acids. Losses at the gene ends were 4 bases for V and 5 bases for J; bases not matched to a gene: 15. This CDR3 reads CAISGRQTGGRRDEQYF. The DNA of the CDR3 is TGTGCCATCAGTGGCCGCCAGACAGGGGGTCGCCGTGACGAGCAGTACTTC.

The chain has TRBV29-1 and TRBJ2-7; TRBD2 agrees at 9 bases. V was pared by 1 base and J by 0 bases, with 10 bases of the junction left unmatched. Germline CDR1 SQVTM, CDR2 ANQGSEA. This CDR3 is 17 amino acids long. Written as DNA, the CDR3 is TGCAGCGTTGAAGGTTGGCGGGGGGGGACTCGCTCCTACGAGCAGTACTTC. Translating it yields CSVEGWRGGTRSYEQYF.

The V gene is TRBV2, the J gene TRBJ1-2, with unresolved D. V was trimmed by 10 bases and J by 1 base, leaving 10 bases between them. The V gene's germline CDR1 is SNHLY and CDR2 FYNNEI. The CDR3 loop spans 12 amino acids. The CDR3 sequence is CATARDNYGYTF. CDR3 DNA sequence: TGTGCCACCGCCCGGGATAACTATGGCTACACCTTC.

The rearrangement joins TRBV18 to TRBJ2-1, with a tentative D call TRBD2 (6 bases). The CDR3 is 16 amino acids. V was cut by 1 base and J by 4 bases, with 14 bases left in between. CDR1 is KGHSH, CDR2 LQKENI, per germline. This CDR3 reads CASSPRTTGVYNEQFF. The CDR3 region has the DNA TGTGCCAGCTCACCACGAACGACGGGAGTTTACAATGAGCAGTTCTTC.